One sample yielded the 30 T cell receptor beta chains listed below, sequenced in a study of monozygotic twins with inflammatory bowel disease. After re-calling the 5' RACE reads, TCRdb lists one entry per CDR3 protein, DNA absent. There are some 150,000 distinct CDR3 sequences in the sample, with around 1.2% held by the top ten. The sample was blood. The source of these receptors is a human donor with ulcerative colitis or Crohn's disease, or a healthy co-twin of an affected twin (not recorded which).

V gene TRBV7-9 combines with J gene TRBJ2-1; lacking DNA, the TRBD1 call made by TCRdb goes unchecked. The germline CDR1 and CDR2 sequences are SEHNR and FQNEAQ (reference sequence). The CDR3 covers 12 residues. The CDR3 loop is CASGFQGGEQFF.

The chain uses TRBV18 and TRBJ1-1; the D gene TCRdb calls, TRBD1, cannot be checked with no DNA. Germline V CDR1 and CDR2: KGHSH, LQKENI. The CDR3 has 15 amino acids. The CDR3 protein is CASSPGQGALNEAFF.

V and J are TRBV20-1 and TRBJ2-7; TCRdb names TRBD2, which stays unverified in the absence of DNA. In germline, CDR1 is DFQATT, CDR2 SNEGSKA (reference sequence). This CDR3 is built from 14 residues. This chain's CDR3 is CSASRTSGIYEQYF.

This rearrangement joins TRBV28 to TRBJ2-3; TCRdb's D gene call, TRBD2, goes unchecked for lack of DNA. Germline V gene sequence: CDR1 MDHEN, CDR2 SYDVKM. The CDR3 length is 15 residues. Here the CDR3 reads CASGIAGGPPDTQYF.

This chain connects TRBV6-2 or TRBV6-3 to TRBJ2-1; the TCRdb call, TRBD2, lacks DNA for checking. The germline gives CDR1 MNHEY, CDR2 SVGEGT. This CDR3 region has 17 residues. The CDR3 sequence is CASSYSLTAGIVNEQFF.

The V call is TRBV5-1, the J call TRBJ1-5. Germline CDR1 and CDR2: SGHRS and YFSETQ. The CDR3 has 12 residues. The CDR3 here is CASSLFGQPQHF.

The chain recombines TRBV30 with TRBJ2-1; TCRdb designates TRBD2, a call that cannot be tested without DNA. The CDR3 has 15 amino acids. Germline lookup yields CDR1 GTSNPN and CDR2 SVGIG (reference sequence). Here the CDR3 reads CAWSVGSGRSDEQFF.

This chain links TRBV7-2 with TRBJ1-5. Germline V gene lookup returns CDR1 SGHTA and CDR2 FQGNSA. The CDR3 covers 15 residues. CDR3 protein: CASSPVGNSNQPQHF.

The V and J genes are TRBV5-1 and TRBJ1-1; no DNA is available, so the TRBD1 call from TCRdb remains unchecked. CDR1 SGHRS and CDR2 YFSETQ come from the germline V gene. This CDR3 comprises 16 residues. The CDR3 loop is CASSLGDRGQNTEAFF.

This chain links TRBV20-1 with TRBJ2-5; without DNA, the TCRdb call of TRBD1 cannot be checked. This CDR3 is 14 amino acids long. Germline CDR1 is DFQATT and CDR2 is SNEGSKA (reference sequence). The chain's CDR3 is CSLPIGTGRETQYF.

CDR3 sequence reads: CATSDRTTNYGYTF. The chain is built from TRBV24-1 and TRBJ1-2; the D call of TRBD1 rests on TCRdb alone, since no DNA is present to check it. Germline V gene data show CDR1 as KGHDR and CDR2 as SFDVKD. CDR3 size: 14 residues.

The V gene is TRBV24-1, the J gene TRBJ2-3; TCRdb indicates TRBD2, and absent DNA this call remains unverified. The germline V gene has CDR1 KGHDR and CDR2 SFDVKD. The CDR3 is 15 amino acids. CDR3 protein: CATSDPSQYTDTQYF.

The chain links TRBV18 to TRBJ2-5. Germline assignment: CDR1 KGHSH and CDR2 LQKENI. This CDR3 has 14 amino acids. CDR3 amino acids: CASSPRLKAETQYF.

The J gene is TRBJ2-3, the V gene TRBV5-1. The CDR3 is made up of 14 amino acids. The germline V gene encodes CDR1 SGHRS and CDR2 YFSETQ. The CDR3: CASSLAESTDTQYF.

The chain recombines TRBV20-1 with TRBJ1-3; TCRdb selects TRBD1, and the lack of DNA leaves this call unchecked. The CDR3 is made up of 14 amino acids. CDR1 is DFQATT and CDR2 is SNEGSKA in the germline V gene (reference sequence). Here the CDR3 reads CSASQGAGGNTIYF.

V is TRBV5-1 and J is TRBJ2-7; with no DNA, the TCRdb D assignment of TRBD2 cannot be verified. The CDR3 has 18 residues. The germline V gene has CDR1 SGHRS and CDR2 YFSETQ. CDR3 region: CASSDGLAGGNGDFEQYF.

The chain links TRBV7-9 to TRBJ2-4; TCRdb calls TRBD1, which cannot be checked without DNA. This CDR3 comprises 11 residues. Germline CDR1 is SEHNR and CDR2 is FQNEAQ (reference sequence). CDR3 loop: CASSHGTNQYF.

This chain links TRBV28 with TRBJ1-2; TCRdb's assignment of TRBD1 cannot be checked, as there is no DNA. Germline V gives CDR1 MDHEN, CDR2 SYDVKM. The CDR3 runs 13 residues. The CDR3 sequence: CASRRGGDYGYTF.

CDR3 amino acids: CASSQRANTGELFF. The chain is built from TRBV7-2 and TRBJ2-2; TCRdb outputs TRBD2, but without DNA this stays unchecked. From germline, CDR1 is SGHTA and CDR2 FQGNSA. This CDR3 is 14 amino acids long.

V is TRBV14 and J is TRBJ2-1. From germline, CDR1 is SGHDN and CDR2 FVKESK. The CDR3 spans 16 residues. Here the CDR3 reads CASSQVGTKVYNEQFF.

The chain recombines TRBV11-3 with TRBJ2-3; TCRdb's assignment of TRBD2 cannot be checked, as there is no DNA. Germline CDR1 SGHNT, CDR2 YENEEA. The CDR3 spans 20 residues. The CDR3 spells CAISRPRGTSGRARTDTQYF.

The CDR3 reads CASSLQGRFANTGELFF. The chain employs TRBV19 and TRBJ2-2; TCRdb indicates TRBD1, and absent DNA this call remains unverified. This CDR3 contains 17 residues. Germline loops: CDR1 LNHDA, CDR2 SQIVND (reference sequence).

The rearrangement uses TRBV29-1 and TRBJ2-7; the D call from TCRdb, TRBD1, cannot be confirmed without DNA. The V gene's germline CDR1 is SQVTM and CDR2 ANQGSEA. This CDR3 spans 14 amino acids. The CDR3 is CSVESTGEGYEQYF.

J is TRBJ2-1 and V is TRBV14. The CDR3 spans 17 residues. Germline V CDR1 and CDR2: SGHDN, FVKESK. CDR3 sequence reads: CASSQVLEPNPYNEQFF.

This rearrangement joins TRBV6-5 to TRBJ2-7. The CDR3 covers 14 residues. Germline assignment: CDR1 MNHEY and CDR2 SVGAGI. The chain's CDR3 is CASSSPLSSYEQYF.

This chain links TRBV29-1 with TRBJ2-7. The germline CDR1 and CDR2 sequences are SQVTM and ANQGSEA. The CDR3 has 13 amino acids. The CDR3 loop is CSVEDHMDYEQYF.

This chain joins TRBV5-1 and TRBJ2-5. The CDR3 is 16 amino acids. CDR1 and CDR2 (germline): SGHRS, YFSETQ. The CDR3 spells CASSLRLSGLKETQYF.

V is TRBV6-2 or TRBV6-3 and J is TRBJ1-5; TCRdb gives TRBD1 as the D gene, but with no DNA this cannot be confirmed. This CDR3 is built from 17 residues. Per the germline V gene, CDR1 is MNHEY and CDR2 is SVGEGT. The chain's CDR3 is CASSYSRRGRPNQPQHF.

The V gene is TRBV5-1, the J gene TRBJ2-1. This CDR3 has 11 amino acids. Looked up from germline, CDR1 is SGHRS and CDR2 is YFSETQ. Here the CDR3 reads CASFDYDEQFF.

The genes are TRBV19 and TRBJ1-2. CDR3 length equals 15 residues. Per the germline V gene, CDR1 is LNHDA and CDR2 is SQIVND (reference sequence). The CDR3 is CASSTQGDSRRSYTF.